This T cell receptor (beta chain) appears in the sequencing data of a study of blood T cell repertoires in COVID-19. Overall study: Sites across the United States, Italy and Spain contributed samples from acute and convalescent COVID-19. From T cells, B-cell-depleted T cells, or PBMCs came the material, which was cDNA or gDNA.

V shed 1 base, J shed 7 bases, and the junction held 3 bases outside the gene matches. The CDR3 sequence is 15 residues long. Germline V lookup: CDR1 SEHNR, CDR2 FQNEAQ (reference sequence). Generated by immunoSEQ multiplex PCR, the TCRdb table keeps only in-frame clones and is missing some. This table holds 260,000 or so clones, approximately 84% found once. Allocation to cohorts depended on clinical history reported by the participants. Specimen: PBMCs or T cells enriched from blood (not recorded which). This receptor was identified in a man in his late teens or twenties who had recovered from COVID-19. The V gene is TRBV7-9, the J gene TRBJ1-6, with 8 bases identical to TRBD1. The CDR3 coding sequence is TGTGCCAGCAGCTTAGGACAGGGGCAGAATTCACCCCTCCACTTT. Its protein is CASSLGQGQNSPLHF. The full variable domain, completed using reference TRBV7-9 and TRBJ1-6, is DTGVSQNPRHKITKRGQNVTFRCDPISEHNRLYWYRQTLGQGPEFLTYFQNEAQLEKSRLLSDRFSAERPKGSFSTLEIQRTEQGDSAMYLCASSLGQGQNSPLHFGNGTRLTVT.